The present T cell receptor beta chain was sequenced within a study of blood T cells in healthy people across ages. Russia was home to the donors, healthy Caucasian individuals aged roughly 6 to 100. Sample-barcoded 5' priming and a J-beta primer mix drove a second PCR of roughly 6 to 12 cycles. A tag from a template-switch adaptor with 12 random nucleotides marked each cDNA molecule. TCRdb re-called the 5' RACE reads with MiXCR, one entry per CDR3 protein. The table has 750,000 to 950,000 distinct CDR3 sequences, 25% to 30% seen once. This clonotype showed up just a few times. This may stem from a read error, because a much larger clone lies one nucleotide away. These records were also assigned to another study, of T cells of mothers and their children. This second study notes: Mothers gave over 8 million TCR beta CDR3 reads each, and children some 3 million each.

This receptor was obtained from a boy aged 5-17 years in good health. The specimen sequenced was blood.

The CDR3 nucleotides read TGTGCCAGCAGCTTATCAGAGAACACTGAAGCTTTCTTT. Amino acid sequence: CASSLSENTEAFF. The rearrangement uses TRBV12-3 or TRBV12-4 and TRBJ1-1; D not resolved. V lost 6 bases, J lost 1 base, and 9 bases lay in between. This CDR3 comprises 13 residues.